The T cell receptor (beta chain) under discussion was sequenced for a study of radiotherapy plus CTLA-4 blockade in lung cancer. Background on the study: Among patients, roughly 18% showed objective responses, and 25% to 35% had disease control.

The germline gives CDR1 SEHNR, CDR2 FQNEAQ (reference sequence). The CDR3 is made up of 13 amino acids. About this clone itself: Antigen: not known. Its ends do not fully match the called genes, so a read error is possible.

Clones were sequenced by immunoSEQ multiplex PCR, and TCRdb holds only the in-frame ones, with some missing. The table records around 71,000 clones, approximately 76% of them present only once. Ipilimumab CTLA-4 blockade and focal radiation were given to patients with chemo-refractory metastatic non-small-cell lung cancer. Whole-study findings and limits: Radiotherapy plus ipilimumab was followed by expansion in blood of tumor-derived TCR clones.

The gene calls are TRBV7-9 and TRBJ2-7; 15 positions agree with TRBD2. The specimen comprised peripheral blood, sampled from a patient treated with radiotherapy plus ipilimumab. The source is a human donor with non-small cell lung cancer whose response to radiotherapy plus ipilimumab could not be evaluated. Some clones in this sample may be carry-over from other donors' samples. The chain's CDR3 is CASSPGTSGGQNF. The CDR3 DNA reads as TGTGCCAGCAGCCCGGGGACTAGCGGGGGGCAGAACTTC.